This TCR beta chain was recovered during a study of blood T cell repertoires in COVID-19. Overall study: From the United States, Italy and Spain came samples of acute and convalescent COVID-19. Nucleic acid was either cDNA or gDNA, and it came from T cells, B-cell-depleted T cells, or PBMCs.

Authors' methods: Quantification of nucleated cells was approximated via reference gene primer amplification. Method: immunoSEQ multiplex PCR; TCRdb's copy keeps in-frame clones and lacks some. V and J calls and clone size are as listed in that table; D and trimming were resolved from the DNA. Of about 220,000 clones in the sample, around 81% were seen once. The sequence was collected from a woman in her 70s with acute or convalescent COVID-19. Material for sequencing was peripheral blood.

CDR3: CASRLYGDYGDTQYF. The CDR3 region has the DNA TGTGCCAGTAGGTTATACGGGGACTATGGAGATACGCAGTATTTT. The chain carries TRBV19 and TRBJ2-3, with 7 bases matching TRBD2. The CDR3 is made up of 15 amino acids. CDR1 and CDR2 (germline): LNHDA, SQIVND (reference sequence). The V segment lost 6 bases and the J segment 5 bases; nucleotides outside the gene matches: 11.